Listed below are T cell receptor beta chains from one sample, sequenced in a study of shared clonotypes between healthy human individuals. Produced via immunoSEQ multiplex PCR; TCRdb's table is partial and in-frame only. The sample contains 2 million to 3 million clones, roughly 93% of which appear only once. The sample taken for sequencing was naive CD4+ T cells from PBMCs. The receptors here all came from a man aged 18 to 30 in good health. Some clones in this sample may be carry-over from other donors' samples. Each CDR3 is given with its conserved first and last residue. D genes are given only for firm matches. Rows may omit the clone size; those that give it use once, few, many or a size class.

j_gene | v_gene | abundance | d_gene | CDR3nt | CDR3aa
TRBJ1-1 | TRBV6-4 | - | TRBD1 | TGTGCCAGCAGTTGGGACAGTGAAAACACTGAAGCTTTCTTT | CASSWDSENTEAFF
TRBJ2-1 | TRBV20-1 | - | TRBD2 | TGCAGTGCTAGGTCGTCGGCTAGCGGCTTCTTC | CSARSSASGFF
TRBJ1-2 | TRBV6-5 | - | - | TGTGCCAGCAGTTACGACCGGGAGAGAGGCTACACCTTC | CASSYDRERGYTF
TRBJ2-2 | TRBV5-1 | - | - | TGCGCCAGCAGCTTGGCAGGGTTCCCGAACACCGGGGAGCTGTTTTTT | CASSLAGFPNTGELFF
TRBJ2-7 | TRBV6-1 | - | - | TGTGCCAGCAGAATCCTCGCCGGCGAGCAGTACTTC | CASRILAGEQYF
TRBJ1-4 | TRBV11-2 | - | - | TGTGCCAGCAGCGAGTGGAGGGCAGGGTATAATGAAAAACTGTTTTTT | CASSEWRAGYNEKLFF
TRBJ1-2 | TRBV15 | - | TRBD1 | TGTGCCACCAGCGGCGGGACAGTCAACCAGGGTGGCTACACCTTC | CATSGGTVNQGGYTF
TRBJ2-7 | TRBV27 | - | TRBD1 | TGTGCCAGCAGTTTTATAGGACAGGGGGACTCCTACGAGCAGTACTTC | CASSFIGQGDSYEQYF
TRBJ2-2 | TRBV28 | - | - | TGTGCCAGCGGCCGGGTGAACACCGGGGAGCTGTTTTTT | CASGRVNTGELFF
TRBJ2-7 | TRBV29-1 | - | - | TGCAGCGTTGAAGTAAACTCCTACGAGCAGTACTTC | CSVEVNSYEQYF
TRBJ2-7 | TRBV5-1 | - | TRBD2 | TGCGCCAGCAGCTCAAATAGCGGGAGTTCCTACGAGCAGTACTTC | CASSSNSGSSYEQYF
TRBJ1-1 | TRBV10-3 | few | - | TGTGCCATCAAGACAATGAACACTGAAGCTTTCTTT | CAIKTMNTEAFF
TRBJ2-7 | TRBV6-1 | - | - | TGTGCCAGCAGTGAAGCGATGTGGTACGAGCAGTACTTC | CASSEAMWYEQYF
TRBJ2-5 | TRBV7-8 | - | TRBD1 | TGTGCCAGCAGCATCCGGGACAGGGGAGGAGAGACCCAGTACTTC | CASSIRDRGGETQYF
TRBJ1-5 | TRBV10-1 | few | - | TGCGCCAGCAGTGACATAGGGGCCGTCCGGCCCCAGCATTTT | CASSDIGAVRPQHF
TRBJ1-2 | TRBV6-5 | - | - | TGTGCCAGCAGTTACAGGGCAAGGGATGGCTACACCTTC | CASSYRARDGYTF
TRBJ2-5 | TRBV11-3 | - | - | TGTGCCAGCAGCTTAGACAGGTTCGGGACCCAGTACTTC | CASSLDRFGTQYF
TRBJ2-1 | TRBV27 | - | TRBD2 | TGTGCCAGCAGTTATACTAGCGGGAGCTCCTACAATGAGCAGTTCTTC | CASSYTSGSSYNEQFF
TRBJ1-1 | TRBV19 | few | TRBD1 | TGTGCCAGTAGAATCGGACAGGTAGGGACTGAAGCTTTCTTT | CASRIGQVGTEAFF
TRBJ2-7 | TRBV18 | - | - | TGTGCCAGCTCACCACCGATTTTCGGGGGGCTCTACGAGCAGTACTTC | CASSPPIFGGLYEQYF
TRBJ1-2 | TRBV28 | - | - | TGTGCCAGCAGTCCTTACCGGGTTAGGGATTCTAACTATGGCTACACCTTC | CASSPYRVRDSNYGYTF
TRBJ2-5 | TRBV5-6 | - | TRBD1 | TGTGCCAGCAGCCCCCTGGACAGGGACCAAGAGACCCAGTACTTC | CASSPLDRDQETQYF
TRBJ1-3 | TRBV28 | - | TRBD1 | TGTGCCAGCACCTTACCGACAGGGGGCTTCGGAAACACCATATATTTT | CASTLPTGGFGNTIYF
TRBJ2-7 | TRBV29-1 | - | TRBD1 | TGCAGCACCACAGGGGCGTACGAGCAGTACTTC | CSTTGAYEQYF
TRBJ1-5 | TRBV28 | few | - | TGTGCCAGCAGTTTAACCCAACAGCCCCAGCATTTT | CASSLTQQPQHF
TRBJ2-6 | TRBV28 | - | TRBD1 | TGTGCCAGCAGATCTCCGGGACAGGGGGCGCGTCGTAAAGGCGCTGGGGCCAACGTCCTGACTTTC | CASRSPGQGARRKGAGANVLTF
TRBJ1-5 | TRBV19 | - | TRBD1 | TGTGCCAGTAGTCCGCAGGACAGGGGGGACAATCAGCCCCAGCATTTT | CASSPQDRGDNQPQHF
TRBJ2-7 | TRBV7-2 | - | - | TGTGCCAGCAGCCCAGGGGGGAGGGCAGGCTACGAGCAGTACTTC | CASSPGGRAGYEQYF
TRBJ1-2 | TRBV10-3 | - | TRBD1 | TGTGCCATCAGTGGACAGGGACCATATGGCTACACCTTC | CAISGQGPYGYTF
TRBJ2-3 | TRBV30 | once | - | TGTGCCTGGAGTGTAGGCGGCATGGATACGCAGTATTTT | CAWSVGGMDTQYF
TRBJ1-2 | TRBV19 | - | - | TGTGCCAGTAGTGCAACAGGGACCTATGGCTACACCTTC | CASSATGTYGYTF
TRBJ2-1 | TRBV2 | - | - | TGTGCCAGCAGTGTGACTAGTAGCTACAATGAGCAGTTCTTC | CASSVTSSYNEQFF
TRBJ1-2 | TRBV6-6 | - | - | TGTGCCAGCACCGAAAGACCAAACTATGGCTACACCTTC | CASTERPNYGYTF
TRBJ2-3 | TRBV19 | - | - | TGTGCCAGTAGTGGGGGACTGTCTCGCACAGATACGCAGTATTTT | CASSGGLSRTDTQYF
TRBJ2-1 | TRBV5-1 | - | - | TGCGCCAGCGCCCGGGACCCGAAAGATGAGCAGTTCTTC | CASARDPKDEQFF